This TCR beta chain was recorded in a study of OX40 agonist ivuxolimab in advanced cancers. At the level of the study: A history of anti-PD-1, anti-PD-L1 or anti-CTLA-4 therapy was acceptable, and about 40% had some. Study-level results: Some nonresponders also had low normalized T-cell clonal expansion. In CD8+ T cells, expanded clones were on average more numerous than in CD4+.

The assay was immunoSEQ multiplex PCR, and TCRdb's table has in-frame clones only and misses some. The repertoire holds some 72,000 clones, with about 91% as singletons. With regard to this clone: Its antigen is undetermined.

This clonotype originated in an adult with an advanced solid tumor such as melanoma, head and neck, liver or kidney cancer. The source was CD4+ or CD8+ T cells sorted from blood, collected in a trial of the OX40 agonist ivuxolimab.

The chain's CDR3 is CASRGPDVIGNTIYF. In DNA, the CDR3 is TGTGCCAGCAGGGGCCCCGATGTAATAGGAAACACCATATATTTT. The chain joins TRBV11-2 to TRBJ1-3; D ambiguous. Trimming stripped 6 bases from V and 4 bases from J, with 16 bases between. This CDR3 has 15 amino acids. CDR1 SGHAT and CDR2 FQNNGV come from the germline V gene.